This T cell receptor (beta chain) was retrieved from a study of T cell responses to AZD1222 COVID-19 vaccine. Germline V gene data show CDR1 as LNHDA and CDR2 as SQIVND (reference sequence). The length of the CDR3 is 16 residues. Trimming took off 4 bases at V and 4 bases at J, with 17 bases between the two ends. Analysis merged second doses at about 4 or about 12 weeks. Measured with immunoSEQ multiplex PCR; TCRdb has only the in-frame clones, and not every one. The top ten hold approximately 6.3% of the sample, which has about 150,000 clones, less than 95% seen once. The sequence was obtained from an adult who received the AZD1222 COVID-19 vaccine. The chain couples TRBV19 to TRBJ1-5, with D maybe TRBD1 (5 bases). Sequenced material: peripheral blood, taken 28 days after the second AZD1222 dose. The CDR3 loop is CASSNGALGGNQPQHF. CDR3 nucleotides: TGTGCCAGTAGTAACGGAGCCTTGGGGGGGAATCAGCCCCAGCATTTT.